This TCR beta chain comes out of a study of glioma-infiltrating T cells. Study results and caveats: Tissue and blood shared very few CDR3 sequences.

Using RNA template, CDR3s of TCR alpha and beta were amplified with iRepertoire arm-PCR. For one-step reverse transcription and amplification, roughly 95-400 ng of tissue mRNA or PBMC total RNA was used. MiXCR, applied by TCRdb to the multiplex PCR reads, yields one record per CDR3 protein. Seen here are about 210,000 distinct CDR3 sequences, around 30% observed once, and the top ten hold 20% to 25%. In regard to this clonotype: Its specificity is unknown.

V was cut by 3 bases and J by 2 bases, with 23 bases left in between. The CDR3 is 20 amino acids. The V gene's germline CDR1 is MDHEN and CDR2 SYDVKM. The specimen was glioma tissue, nonneoplastic brain tissue, or PBMCs (not recorded which). This chain links TRBV28 with TRBJ2-6; possibly TRBD2 for D (6 bases). The TCR was taken from a human donor with low-grade glioma or glioblastoma, undergoing nonglioma brain surgery, or in good health (not recorded which). This CDR3 is CASSFRRGGGRLPGANVLTF. In DNA form, the CDR3 reads TGTGCCAGCAGTTTCAGGAGGGGTGGCGGCAGACTTCCTGGGGCCAACGTCCTGACTTTC.